This T cell receptor (beta chain) was identified in a study of T cell changes during pregnancy in multiple sclerosis. Sequencing used immunoSEQ multiplex PCR; TCRdb keeps in-frame clones, though not all of them. The sample carries roughly 90,000 clones, 90% to 95% recorded once. CDR3 length: 15 residues. Germline CDR1 reads GTSNPN; CDR2 reads SVGIG (reference sequence). J lost 2 bases, V lost 0 bases, and 4 bases had no gene match. The sample in question was peripheral blood, obtained in the third trimester of pregnancy. The rearrangement joins TRBV30 to TRBJ2-3, with 8 bases aligning to TRBD2. This TCR was sampled from a female donor with multiple sclerosis, enrolled in a pregnancy study. CDR3 bases: TGTGCCTGGAGTGTACCGGGAGGGTCCACAGATACGCAGTATTTT. The encoded protein is CAWSVPGGSTDTQYF.